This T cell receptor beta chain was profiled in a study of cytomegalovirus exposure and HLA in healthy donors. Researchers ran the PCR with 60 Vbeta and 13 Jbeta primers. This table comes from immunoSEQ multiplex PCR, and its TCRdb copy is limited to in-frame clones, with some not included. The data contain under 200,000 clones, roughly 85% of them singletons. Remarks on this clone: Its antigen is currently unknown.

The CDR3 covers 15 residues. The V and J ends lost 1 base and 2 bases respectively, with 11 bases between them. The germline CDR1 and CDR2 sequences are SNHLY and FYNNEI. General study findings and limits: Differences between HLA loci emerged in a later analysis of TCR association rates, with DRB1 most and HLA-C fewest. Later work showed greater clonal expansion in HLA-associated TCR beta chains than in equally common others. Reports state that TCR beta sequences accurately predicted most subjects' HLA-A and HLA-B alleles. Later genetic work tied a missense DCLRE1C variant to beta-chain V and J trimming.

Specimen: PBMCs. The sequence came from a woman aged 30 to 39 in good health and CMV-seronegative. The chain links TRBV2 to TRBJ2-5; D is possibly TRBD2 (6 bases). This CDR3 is CASSEEEGRQETQYF. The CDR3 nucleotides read TGTGCCAGCAGTGAAGAGGAGGGCAGGCAAGAGACCCAGTACTTC.